Below are 16 T cell receptor beta chains sequenced from a single sample in a study of blood T cell repertoires in COVID-19. Method: immunoSEQ multiplex PCR; TCRdb's copy keeps in-frame clones and lacks some. The sample lists about 100,000 clones, about 90% occurring once. Sequenced: peripheral blood. These receptors were obtained from a man in his thirties or forties in a cohort sampled during active COVID-19.

This sequence joins TRBV7-7 and TRBJ2-3; 8 bases fit TRBD2. Germline CDR1 SSHAT, CDR2 FNYEAQ (reference sequence). This CDR3 contains 14 residues. The V gene end was trimmed by 5 bases and the J gene end by 1 base; junction bases not matched to a gene: 2. The CDR3 reads CASSQTSGTDTQYF. CDR3 nucleotide sequence: TGTGCCAGCAGCCAGACTAGCGGCACAGATACGCAGTATTTT.

This chain links TRBV3-1 (or the pseudogene TRBV3-2) with TRBJ2-2; D is possibly TRBD2 (7 bases). Per the germline V gene, CDR1 is LGHDT and CDR2 is YNNKEL (reference sequence). The CDR3 consists of 15 residues. V lost 4 bases to trimming and J lost 9 bases, with 18 bases between them. The CDR3 sequence: CASSRPSGGNRELFF. The CDR3 DNA reads as TGTGCCAGCAGCCGCCCGTCGGGGGGCAACCGGGAGCTGTTTTTT.

V gene TRBV9 combines with J gene TRBJ2-5; 11 bases fit TRBD2. Germline loops: CDR1 SGDLS, CDR2 YYNGEE. The V segment lost 3 bases and the J segment 2 bases; nucleotides outside the gene matches: 3. The CDR3 totals 15 residues. For the CDR3, the DNA is TGTGCCAGCAGCGCTGCTAGCGGGGGGCAAGAGACCCAGTACTTC. It yields the protein CASSAASGGQETQYF. Using reference TRBV9 and TRBJ2-5 for the parts outside the CDR3, the full variable domain is DSGVTQTPKHLITATGQRVTLRCSPRSGDLSVYWYQQSLDQGLQFLIQYYNGEERAKGNILERFSAQQFPDLHSELNLSSLELGDSALYFCASSAASGGQETQYFGPGTRLLVL.

J is TRBJ1-1 and V is TRBV29-1, with 7 positions matching TRBD1. The trim removed 5 bases at V and 1 base at J, leaving 4 bases unmatched. This CDR3 contains 13 residues. Looked up from germline, CDR1 is SQVTM and CDR2 is ANQGSEA. The CDR3 loop is CSVSTGPNTEAFF. CDR3 sequence (DNA): TGCAGCGTTTCGACAGGGCCGAACACTGAAGCTTTCTTT.

The J gene is TRBJ2-7, the V gene TRBV7-9, with a tentative D call TRBD1 (6 bases). CDR3 length: 13 amino acids. Trimming removed 6 bases from V and 6 bases from J, with 15 bases in between. CDR1 and CDR2 (germline): SEHNR, FQNEAQ (reference sequence). The DNA of the CDR3 is TGTGCCAGCAGTCCCCCCGGGGACACCGAGCAGTACTTC. It yields the protein CASSPPGDTEQYF.

The count of this clone is one. This rearrangement joins TRBV5-5 to TRBJ1-3, with D maybe TRBD1 (6 bases). This CDR3 is 16 amino acids long. Germline V gene data show CDR1 as SGHKS and CDR2 as YYEKEE (reference sequence). The V end lost 5 bases, the J end lost 0 bases, and 15 bases lay between the germline ends. The CDR3 protein is CASRPPGQFSGNTIYF. The CDR3 nucleotides read TGTGCCAGCAGACCTCCGGGACAATTCTCTGGAAACACCATATATTTT.

The genes are TRBV28 and TRBJ2-2; 10 bases map to TRBD1. The germline V gene has CDR1 MDHEN and CDR2 SYDVKM. The junction had 8 bases not matched to a gene; V was cut back by 7 bases and J by 3 bases. The CDR3 is 16 residues long. CDR3 coding DNA: TGTGCCAGCACCCAAGGGGGGACAGGGGACACCGGGGAGCTGTTTTTT. Its protein is CASTQGGTGDTGELFF.

This sequence joins TRBV5-5 and TRBJ1-2; tentative D call: TRBD1 (5 bases). Germline V gene sequence: CDR1 SGHKS, CDR2 YYEKEE (reference sequence). Trimming pared 2 bases from V and 4 bases from J, leaving 15 bases between. The CDR3 is 15 amino acids. The CDR3 sequence is CASSFATDFVYGYTF. The CDR3 bases are TGTGCCAGCAGCTTTGCGACAGACTTCGTCTATGGCTACACCTTC.

V and J are TRBV7-9 and TRBJ2-3; unclear D gene. Trimming removed 5 bases from V and 3 bases from J, with 12 bases in between. The length of the CDR3 is 14 residues. From germline, CDR1 is SEHNR and CDR2 FQNEAQ (reference sequence). DNA for the CDR3: TGTGCCAGCAGCCTTGGAGCCGTAACAGATACGCAGTATTTT. It yields the protein CASSLGAVTDTQYF.

The genes are TRBV5-5 and TRBJ2-3; D gene uncertain. The germline V and J ends were trimmed by 1 base and 5 bases, with 5 bases remaining between them. The germline CDR1 and CDR2 sequences are SGHKS and YYEKEE (reference sequence). This CDR3 comprises 12 residues. The CDR3 sequence is CASSLPLDTQYF. The CDR3, as DNA: TGTGCCAGCAGCTTGCCGTTAGATACGCAGTATTTT.

J is TRBJ1-6 and V is TRBV10-1; perhaps TRBD1 as D (5 bases). Germline V gene lookup returns CDR1 WNHNN and CDR2 SYGVQD (reference sequence). Trimming shortened V by 11 bases and J by 7 bases, and 27 bases separated the two germline ends. This CDR3 comprises 17 residues. The CDR3 DNA reads as TGCGCCTGCAAGGGCAGGGTTCCATTATTGCGCAATTCACCCCTCCACTTT. Translated, it gives CACKGRVPLLRNSPLHF.

This chain joins TRBV19 and TRBJ2-3; 7 nucleotides match TRBD2. Germline trimming cut 5 bases from V and 1 base from J; bases unmatched to any gene: 6. Germline V lookup: CDR1 LNHDA, CDR2 SQIVND (reference sequence). This CDR3 comprises 15 residues. This CDR3 is CASSHQRGGTDTQYF. DNA for the CDR3: TGTGCCAGTAGTCACCAGCGGGGTGGCACAGATACGCAGTATTTT.

The chain is built from TRBV9 and TRBJ2-5, with a possible D match to TRBD2 (6 bases). This CDR3 comprises 16 residues. The germline V and J ends were trimmed by 0 bases and 2 bases, with 14 bases remaining between them. Germline values: CDR1 SGDLS, CDR2 YYNGEE. The CDR3 is CASSVAVSAGQETQYF. In nucleotides, the CDR3 is TGTGCCAGCAGCGTAGCCGTATCGGCGGGGCAAGAGACCCAGTACTTC.

V gene TRBV11-1 combines with J gene TRBJ1-4; D possibly corresponds to TRBD1 (6 bases). The CDR3 is made up of 15 amino acids. V shed 3 bases and J shed 4 bases, with 12 bases lying between them. Germline V gives CDR1 SGHAT, CDR2 FQDESV (reference sequence). CDR3 DNA sequence: TGTGCCAGCAGCTTCACAGACAGGTTTAATGAAAAACTGTTTTTT. Translation gives CASSFTDRFNEKLFF.

The DNA of the CDR3 is TGTGCCAGCTCACCCTCCATGGAGGTCGGACGTTCTGATGGCTACACCTTC. Amino acid sequence: CASSPSMEVGRSDGYTF. V is TRBV18 and J is TRBJ1-2; the D is unclear. Germline values: CDR1 KGHSH, CDR2 LQKENI. CDR3 length: 17 residues. The germline V and J ends were trimmed by 3 bases and 6 bases, with 23 bases remaining between them.

J is TRBJ1-2 and V is TRBV12-5; perhaps TRBD1 as D (6 bases). With 0 bases removed from V and 10 bases from J, the gap between germline ends came to 15 bases. There are 14 residues in the CDR3. CDR1 is LGHNT, CDR2 FRNRAP, per germline. The CDR3 bases are TGTGCTAGTGGTTTGGTTAATTCGGGGGGCGACTACACCTTC. Protein sequence: CASGLVNSGGDYTF.